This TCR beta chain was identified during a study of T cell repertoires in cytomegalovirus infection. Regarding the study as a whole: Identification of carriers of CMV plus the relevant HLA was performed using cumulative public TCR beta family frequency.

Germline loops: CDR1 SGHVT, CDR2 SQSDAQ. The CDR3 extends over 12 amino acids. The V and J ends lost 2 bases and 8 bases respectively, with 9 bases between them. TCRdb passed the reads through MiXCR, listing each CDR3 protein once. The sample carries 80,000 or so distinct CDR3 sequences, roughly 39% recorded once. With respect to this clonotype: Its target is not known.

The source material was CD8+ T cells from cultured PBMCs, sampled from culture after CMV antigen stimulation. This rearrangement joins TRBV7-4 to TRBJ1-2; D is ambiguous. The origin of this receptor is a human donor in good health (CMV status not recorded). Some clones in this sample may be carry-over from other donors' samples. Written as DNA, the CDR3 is TGTGCCAGCAGCTTAAATTCCGGGGGCTACACCTTC. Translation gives CASSLNSGGYTF.